The 5 T cell receptor beta chains given below trace back to one sample, sequenced in a study of beta chain features in type 1 diabetes (dated by TCRdb to between 2018 and 2020). Receptor amplification or capture employed the immunoSEQ multiplex PCR assay. The entire amount of isolated RNA was reverse transcribed using the High Capacity cDNA Reverse Transcription Kit, so the sequenced TCRB transcripts were expressed ones. TCRdb provides this immuneACCESS table in a form limited to in-frame rearrangements. Some clones are lacking; in checked studies, under half of them reflect an unresolved V gene, and why the rest are absent is not known. The sample table lists 350,000 or so clones, 20% of them with a count of one. Approximately 0.041% of the sample rests with the top ten. Material for sequencing was naive CD4+ T cells from blood. The cell subset or site label here, explained by the study, means: true naive CD4+ T cells. These receptors originate from a woman in her late teens or twenties in good health.

The chain couples TRBV7-9 to TRBJ2-1; 9 bases map to TRBD2. The length of the CDR3 is 15 residues. J lost 9 bases, V lost 8 bases, and 14 bases had no gene match. Looked up from germline, CDR1 is SEHNR and CDR2 is FQNEAQ (reference sequence). DNA for the CDR3: TGTGCCAGCGTCGAAAAGGCGGGAGGGCCGGGTGAGCAGTTCTTC. Translated, it gives CASVEKAGGPGEQFF.

This clone appeared a few times. The rearrangement uses TRBV11-2 and TRBJ2-7; TRBD2 matches at 8 bases. The V gene end was trimmed by 1 base and the J gene end by 6 bases; junction bases not matched to a gene: 2. CDR1 and CDR2 from the germline V gene are SGHAT and FQNNGV. There are 13 residues in the CDR3. The chain's CDR3 is CASSLVRGVEQYF. The CDR3 region has the DNA TGTGCCAGCAGCTTAGTGCGGGGGGTCGAGCAGTACTTC.

The chain is built from TRBV2 and TRBJ2-5; D is unresolved. The CDR3 has 14 amino acids. V lost 2 bases and J lost 1, with 8 bases in between. CDR1 and CDR2 (germline): SNHLY, FYNNEI. The CDR3 DNA is TGTGCCAGCAGTGAATTTGCTATCCAAGAGACCCAGTACTTC. It is translated as CASSEFAIQETQYF.

In its sample, this clone was seen a few times. V is TRBV29-1 and J is TRBJ2-3, with D perhaps TRBD1 (6 bases). The CDR3 is 11 amino acids. V was trimmed by 3 bases and J by 5 bases, leaving 6 bases between them. The germline V gene encodes CDR1 SQVTM and CDR2 ANQGSEA. The CDR3 spells CSVDRGDTQYF. The CDR3 region has the DNA TGCAGCGTTGACAGGGGAGATACGCAGTATTTT.

Worth noting for this clone: This CDR3 is also generated by other DNA sequences in the sample. The chain uses TRBV29-1 and TRBJ1-1; D perhaps matches TRBD1 (6 bases). V was shortened by 1 base and J by 1 base, with 7 bases between the two germline ends. CDR1 SQVTM and CDR2 ANQGSEA come from the germline V gene. This CDR3 region has 13 residues. The DNA for the CDR3 is TGCAGCGTTGAAGGGACAGCGAACACTGAAGCTTTCTTT. Amino acid sequence: CSVEGTANTEAFF.